The text below deals with one T cell receptor (beta chain). This sample is part of a study of blood T cell repertoires in COVID-19. Across the study: The study drew acute and convalescent COVID-19 samples from the United States, Italy and Spain. PBMCs, B-cell-depleted T cells, or T cells were the source of the cDNA or gDNA that made up the material.

The V and J ends lost 2 bases and 4 bases, in that order; junction bases with no gene match: 11. There are 18 residues in the CDR3. The germline gives CDR1 MDHEN, CDR2 SYDVKM. Authors' data handling: Scientists estimated how many nucleated cells there were by amplifying reference gene primers. Assay used: immunoSEQ multiplex PCR; TCRdb lists only in-frame clones, some missing. Clone size and V and J calls were adopted from that table, with D and trimming inferred from the DNA. The table records about 140,000 clones, about 80% of them present only once. Material: peripheral blood. The rearrangement uses TRBV28 and TRBJ2-1; 10 nucleotides align to TRBD2. The receptor was isolated from a human donor in a cohort sampled during active COVID-19. CDR3 loop: CASSLNPLAGRVYNEQFF. In DNA, the CDR3 is TGTGCCAGCAGTTTAAACCCACTAGCGGGGAGAGTTTACAATGAGCAGTTCTTC.